Listed below are T cell receptor beta chains from one sample, sequenced in a study of T cells after yellow fever vaccination. TCRdb re-analysed the 5' RACE reads in MiXCR, keeping a single row per CDR3 protein. The sample shows about 110,000 distinct CDR3 sequences, 8.4% of them seen only once. Source: CD8+ T cells sorted from PBMCs, taken 45 days after the yellow fever booster vaccination. These receptors were taken from a man aged 25-45 years who received the YFV17D yellow fever vaccine. Both conserved end residues are part of each CDR3. A D gene is named only where the DNA matches it firmly. Rows give clone size only sometimes, using once, few, many, or a class for an expanded clone.

D gene,J gene,CDR3 length,clone size,V gene,CDR3 DNA,CDR3 protein
-,TRBJ2-3,13,few,TRBV7-2,TGTGCCAGCAGCTTGATGGGGTCAGATACGCAGTATTTT,CASSLMGSDTQYF
-,TRBJ2-3,13,-,TRBV6-5,TGTGCCAGCAGTTTCCTCAGGGATGGTACGCAGTGTTTT,CASSFLRDGTQCF
TRBD2,TRBJ2-1,14,many,TRBV5-1,TGCGCCAGCAGGCGGGAGGGTACCTACAATGAGCAGTTCTTC,CASRREGTYNEQFF
-,TRBJ2-5,13,many,TRBV7-9,TGTGCCAGCAGCTCGACAGGAGAAGAGACCCAGTACTTC,CASSSTGEETQYF
TRBD1,TRBJ1-2,15,few,TRBV6-1,TGTGCCAGCAGGGACCCGGTTCGACAGGGGATGCCTCACACCTTC,CASRDPVRQGMPHTF
-,TRBJ2-1,15,many,TRBV6-2/TRBV6-3,TGTGCCAGCAGGCCTCCAGGGCATTCCTACAATGAGCAGTTCTTC,CASRPPGHSYNEQFF
-,TRBJ2-5,14,many,TRBV3-1,TGTGCCAGCAGCCAAACGGGGCTCCAAGAGACCCAGTACTTC,CASSQTGLQETQYF
-,TRBJ2-5,18,many,TRBV14,TGTGCCAGCAGCCAAGATGTGAGGGAACTAGCCTACCAAGAGACCCAGTACTTC,CASSQDVRELAYQETQYF
TRBD1,TRBJ2-5,15,many,TRBV28,TGTGCCAGCAGTCCCAGGACAGGGGATTTAGAGACCCAGTACTTC,CASSPRTGDLETQYF
-,TRBJ1-4,11,many,TRBV27,TGTGCCAGCAGTTTAGGGGAAAAACTGTTTTTT,CASSLGEKLFF
-,TRBJ1-1,13,many,TRBV4-3,TGCGCCAGCAGCCAGTCCGCGGGATTTGAAGCTTTCTTT,CASSQSAGFEAFF
-,TRBJ2-3,16,few,TRBV7-9,TGTGCCAGCAGCCGAGCAGGGGATCCAAGCACAGATACGCAGTATTTT,CASSRAGDPSTDTQYF
-,TRBJ2-1,10,many,TRBV29-1,TGCAGCGTTGAAATTGGTGAGCAGTTCTTC,CSVEIGEQFF
-,TRBJ2-2,13,few,TRBV6-5,TGTGCCAGCAGTTACCCCGAGACCGGGGAGCTGTTTTTT,CASSYPETGELFF
-,TRBJ2-5,11,many,TRBV4-1,TGCGCCAGCAGCCAAGAAGAGACCCAGTACTTC,CASSQEETQYF
TRBD1,TRBJ2-7,14,many,TRBV30,TGTGCCTGGAGCCCCGGACAGGGGACGGACGAGCAGTACTTC,CAWSPGQGTDEQYF
TRBD2,TRBJ2-1,13,many,TRBV7-6,TGTGCCAGCAGCTTCAGGACTAGCGGTGAGCAGTTCTTC,CASSFRTSGEQFF
TRBD1,TRBJ1-2,12,many,TRBV30,TGTGCCTGGCTAGGACAGGGGCTACTGGGGACCTTC,CAWLGQGLLGTF
TRBD2,TRBJ2-5,14,many,TRBV20-1,TGCAGTGCTAGAGTAGGGACTAGCGGTTTGACCCAGTACTTC,CSARVGTSGLTQYF
-,TRBJ1-5,15,few,TRBV28,TGTGCCAGCAGTTTATCCCCTTATAGCAATCAGCCCCAGCATTTT,CASSLSPYSNQPQHF
TRBD2,TRBJ2-1,15,few,TRBV24-1,TGTGCCACCAGTGATTTGGGGGGGGAGGCCAATGAGCAGTTCTTC,CATSDLGGEANEQFF
TRBD1,TRBJ2-7,14,-,TRBV7-6,TGTGCCAGCAGCCCGGGACAGGGTCTCTACGAGCAGTACTTC,CASSPGQGLYEQYF
-,TRBJ2-1,16,many,TRBV7-6,TGTGCCAGCAGCCCAGGAGGGGCCCCCCCCTACAATGAGCAGTTCTTC,CASSPGGAPPYNEQFF
-,TRBJ2-1,16,many,TRBV6-4,TGTGCCAGCAGTGACCGGTCGTCAACCTCCTACAATGAGCAGTTCTTC,CASSDRSSTSYNEQFF
TRBD1,TRBJ2-7,15,many,TRBV9,TGTGCCAGCAGCCCCGGGACAGGGCCTAGGGGCGAGCAGTACTTC,CASSPGTGPRGEQYF
-,TRBJ1-2,13,many,TRBV28,TGTGCCAGCAGTTTTGGCAGGGCCTATGGCTACACCTTC,CASSFGRAYGYTF
TRBD2,TRBJ2-7,17,many,TRBV9,TGTGCCAGCAGCGTTGGAGACAGAAGACTAGCGGGAGGCGAGCAGTACTTC,CASSVGDRRLAGGEQYF
-,TRBJ2-1,15,many,TRBV14,TGTGCCAGCAGCCAAGGCCTTAGCTCCTACAATGAGCAGTTCTTC,CASSQGLSSYNEQFF
-,TRBJ2-2,11,many,TRBV10-2,TGCGCCAGCGGTGGAGCGGGGGAGCTGTTTTTT,CASGGAGELFF
-,TRBJ2-3,15,many,TRBV11-2,TGTGCCAGCAGCTTACCAGTGGGGGACACAGATACGCAGTATTTT,CASSLPVGDTDTQYF
-,TRBJ1-5,13,few,TRBV30,TGTGCCTGGGGGACCACTTCCAATCAGCCCCAGCATTTT,CAWGTTSNQPQHF
TRBD1,TRBJ2-7,13,many,TRBV29-1,TGCAGCGTTGAATGGACAGGGGGCTACGAGCAGTACTTC,CSVEWTGGYEQYF
-,TRBJ2-3,13,many,TRBV20-1,TGCAGTGCAGAGGACGGAGACACAGATACGCAGTATTTT,CSAEDGDTDTQYF
-,TRBJ2-3,11,many,TRBV12-3/TRBV12-4,TGTGCCAGCAGTGTTCTGAATACGCAGTATTTT,CASSVLNTQYF
-,TRBJ1-2,13,many,TRBV27,TGTGCCAGCGGATTGGGGACGGGCTATGGCTACACCTTC,CASGLGTGYGYTF
-,TRBJ2-3,13,many,TRBV14,TGTGCCAGCAGCCAAGGGAACACAGATACGCAGTATTTT,CASSQGNTDTQYF
-,TRBJ2-1,11,few,TRBV9,TGTGCCAGCAGCGTCACCAATGAGCAGTTCTTC,CASSVTNEQFF
TRBD1,TRBJ2-7,15,few,TRBV4-3,TGCGCCAGCAGCCCGGGACAGGGGAATTCCTACGAGCAGTACTTC,CASSPGQGNSYEQYF